These T cell receptor beta chains were read from a single sample in a study of T-cell reconstitution after alpha-beta-depleted transplantation in children. In TCRdb, the PCR reads were re-called with MiXCR into one record per CDR3 protein. The sample holds about 250,000 distinct CDR3 sequences; 20% to 30% are singletons and the top ten take 4% to 6%. The sequenced sample was PBMCs, mostly from graft donor cells, obtained 360 days after TCRalphabeta/CD19-depleted stem cell transplant. These receptors came from a female patient aged 2-9 years who had a stem cell transplant for congenital amegakaryocytic thrombocytopenia, so the T cells may come from the graft donor. Both conserved end residues are part of each CDR3. A D gene is named only where the DNA matches it firmly. The size field is filled for only some rows; it gives once, few, many or a size class.

J | D | V | size | CDR3 | DNA
TRBJ2-7 | TRBD2 | TRBV5-1 | few | CASSLAGLVYEQYF | TGCGCCAGCAGCTTGGCGGGACTAGTCTACGAGCAGTACTTC
TRBJ1-6 | NA | TRBV27 | few | CASSLSRVDSPLHF | TGTGCCAGCAGTTTATCGAGGGTCGATTCACCCCTCCACTTT
TRBJ2-5 | NA | TRBV12-3/TRBV12-4 | few | CASSPGPETQYF | TGTGCCAGCAGTCCGGGCCCGGAGACCCAGTACTTC
TRBJ2-2 | NA | TRBV20-1 | few | CSARDFGRGNTGELFF | TGCAGTGCTAGAGATTTCGGCAGGGGTAACACCGGGGAGCTGTTTTTT
TRBJ2-1 | TRBD1 | TRBV29-1 | few | CSVTMDRGLFNEQFF | TGCAGCGTGACAATGGACAGGGGATTATTCAATGAGCAGTTCTTC
TRBJ2-2 | TRBD2 | TRBV20-1 | NA | CSALRRGENTGELFF | TGCAGTGCCTTGCGGCGGGGGGAGAACACCGGGGAGCTGTTTTTT
TRBJ2-1 | TRBD1 | TRBV4-1 | NA | CASDPDRGPYIYNEQFF | TGCGCCAGCGACCCGGACAGGGGACCGTACATCTACAATGAGCAGTTCTTC
TRBJ2-2 | TRBD1 | TRBV29-1 | NA | CSASTGSNTGELFF | TGCAGCGCATCGACAGGGTCGAACACCGGGGAGCTGTTTTTT
TRBJ2-1 | NA | TRBV7-3 | NA | CASSLSLATYNEQFF | TGTGCCAGCAGCTTAAGCCTAGCGACCTACAATGAGCAGTTCTTC
TRBJ1-1 | NA | TRBV5-1 | few | CASSFTTGLNTEAFF | TGCGCCAGCAGCTTTACGACAGGACTGAACACTGAAGCTTTCTTT
TRBJ2-1 | NA | TRBV4-3 | NA | CASSQEALSYNEQFF | TGCGCCAGCAGCCAAGAGGCCTTGAGCTACAATGAGCAGTTCTTC
TRBJ1-5 | NA | TRBV4-1 | NA | CASSQGQRGAGQPQHF | TGCGCCAGCAGCCAAGGGCAGCGGGGGGCGGGTCAGCCCCAGCATTTT